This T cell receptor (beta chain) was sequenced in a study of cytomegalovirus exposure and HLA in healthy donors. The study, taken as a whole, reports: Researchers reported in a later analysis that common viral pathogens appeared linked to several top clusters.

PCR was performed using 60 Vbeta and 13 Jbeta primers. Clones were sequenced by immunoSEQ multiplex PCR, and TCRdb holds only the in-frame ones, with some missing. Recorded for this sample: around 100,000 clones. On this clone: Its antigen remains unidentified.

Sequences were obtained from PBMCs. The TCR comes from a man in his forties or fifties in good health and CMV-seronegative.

CDR3 sequence (DNA): TGTGCCAGCAGCAACCGGGACAGGGATTCACCCCTCCACTTT. This encodes CASSNRDRDSPLHF. The chain carries TRBV9 and TRBJ1-6; 9 bases align to TRBD1. Germline trimming cut 4 bases from V and 8 bases from J; bases unmatched to any gene: 4. The germline V gene has CDR1 SGDLS and CDR2 YYNGEE. The CDR3 spans 14 residues. The variable domain in full, with the rest retrieved from reference TRBV9 and TRBJ1-6, is DSGVTQTPKHLITATGQRVTLRCSPRSGDLSVYWYQQSLDQGLQFLIQYYNGEERAKGNILERFSAQQFPDLHSELNLSSLELGDSALYFCASSNRDRDSPLHFGNGTRLTVT.